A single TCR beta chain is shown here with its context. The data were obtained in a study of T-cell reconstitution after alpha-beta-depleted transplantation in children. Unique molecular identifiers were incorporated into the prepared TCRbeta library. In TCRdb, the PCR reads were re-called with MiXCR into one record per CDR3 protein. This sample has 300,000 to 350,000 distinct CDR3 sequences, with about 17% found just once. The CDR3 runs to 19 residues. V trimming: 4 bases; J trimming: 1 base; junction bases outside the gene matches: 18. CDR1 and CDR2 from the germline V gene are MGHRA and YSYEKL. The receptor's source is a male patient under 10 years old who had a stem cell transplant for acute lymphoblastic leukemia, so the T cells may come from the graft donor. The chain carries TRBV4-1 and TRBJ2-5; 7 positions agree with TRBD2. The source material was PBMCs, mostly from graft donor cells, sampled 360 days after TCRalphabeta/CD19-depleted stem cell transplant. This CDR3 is CASSPVGLAGESVQETQYF. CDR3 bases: TGCGCCAGCAGCCCTGTCGGGCTCGCGGGGGAGTCGGTCCAAGAGACCCAGTACTTC.